Each of the 23 T cell receptor beta chains below was sequenced from the same sample in a study of cytomegalovirus exposure and HLA in healthy donors. This PCR relied on a set of 60 Vbeta primers and 13 Jbeta primers. This table comes from immunoSEQ multiplex PCR, and its TCRdb copy is limited to in-frame clones, with some not included. Of tens of thousands of clones in the sample, roughly 60% were seen once. The sequencing sample was made of PBMCs. These TCRs come from a woman in her 30s in good health and CMV-seropositive.

V gene TRBV11-2 combines with J gene TRBJ2-1; 9 bases agree with TRBD1. Per germline, CDR1 SGHAT and CDR2 FQNNGV. CDR3 length: 14 amino acids. The J segment lost 7 bases and the V segment lost 3 bases, leaving 4 bases of the junction unmatched. CDR3 nucleotide sequence: TGTGCCAGCAGCTTCGGACAGGGGTTGAATGAGCAGTTCTTC. This sequence encodes CASSFGQGLNEQFF.

The genes are TRBV11-2 and TRBJ1-5, with 7 bases lining up with TRBD1. CDR3 length: 14 residues. CDR1 and CDR2 (germline): SGHAT, FQNNGV. The V gene end was trimmed by 5 bases and the J gene end by 7 bases; junction bases not matched to a gene: 8. This CDR3 reads CASSRGQSGQPQHF. Written as DNA, the CDR3 is TGTGCCAGCAGCCGGGGACAGTCAGGACAGCCCCAGCATTTT.

The V and J genes are TRBV18 and TRBJ2-3; D unclear. Trimming left V 3 bases short and J 2 bases short, with 6 bases between. Germline V gives CDR1 KGHSH, CDR2 LQKENI. The CDR3 covers 13 residues. The chain's CDR3 is CASSPQYTDTQYF. CDR3 nucleotides: TGTGCCAGCTCACCCCAGTACACAGATACGCAGTATTTT.

The chain uses TRBV6-6 and TRBJ2-5, with D perhaps matching TRBD2 (7 bases). Germline CDR1 is MNHNY and CDR2 is SVGAGI (reference sequence). The CDR3 is 15 residues long. V was shortened by 4 bases and J by 4 bases, with 16 bases between the two germline ends. The CDR3 spells CASSFLGGGRETQYF. The CDR3 DNA follows: TGTGCCAGCAGTTTTTTAGGGGGGGGAAGAGAGACCCAGTACTTC.

The J gene is TRBJ1-1, the V gene TRBV5-3; a weak D match, TRBD1 (6 bases). TRBV5-3 is reported as an ORF; its role is uncertain. V was shortened by 1 base and J by 0 bases, with 19 bases between the two germline ends. CDR3 size: 18 residues. The CDR3 DNA follows: TGTGCCAGAAGCTTGTACTGGGACACCACTCCCATGAACACTGAAGCTTTCTTT. Its protein is CARSLYWDTTPMNTEAFF.

Only one count was recorded for this clone. The rearrangement joins TRBV27 to TRBJ1-1; no reliable D call. The CDR3 has 14 residues. Germline CDR1 reads MNHEY; CDR2 reads SMNVEV (reference sequence). V gave up 5 bases and J gave up 4 bases, with 14 bases separating them. The CDR3 DNA reads TGTGCCAGCAGTGCCCGAGCTCCAGGCACTGAAGCTTTCTTT. Translated: CASSARAPGTEAFF.

The J gene is TRBJ2-2, the V gene TRBV7-9, with a tentative D call TRBD2 (6 bases). CDR1 is SEHNR and CDR2 is FQNEAQ in the germline V gene (reference sequence). This CDR3 region has 13 residues. With 1 base removed from V and 6 bases from J, the gap between germline ends came to 6 bases. CDR3 sequence: CASSLGLAGELFF. CDR3 DNA: TGTGCCAGCAGCTTAGGACTAGCCGGGGAGCTGTTTTTT.

This chain joins TRBV11-3 and TRBJ1-1; D is possibly TRBD1 (5 bases). Per germline, CDR1 SGHNT and CDR2 YENEEA. This CDR3 contains 13 residues. Trimming removed 10 bases from V and 1 base from J, with 13 bases in between. The CDR3 protein is CATYGGENTEAFF. The CDR3 DNA reads TGTGCCACCTACGGGGGAGAGAACACTGAAGCTTTCTTT.

This chain links TRBV19 with TRBJ1-1, with TRBD1 identical over 10 bases. The CDR3 consists of 15 residues. The V gene end was trimmed by 4 bases and the J gene end by 6 bases; junction bases not matched to a gene: 8. CDR1 and CDR2 from the germline V gene are LNHDA and SQIVND (reference sequence). The CDR3 here is CASSSRDRGVPEAFF. As DNA, the CDR3 is TGTGCCAGTAGTAGCCGGGACAGGGGAGTCCCTGAAGCTTTCTTT.

This sequence joins TRBV11-1 and TRBJ2-1, with 8 bases aligning to TRBD2. V was pared by 1 base and J by 15 bases, with 14 bases of the junction left unmatched. CDR1 SGHAT and CDR2 FQDESV come from the germline V gene (reference sequence). This CDR3 comprises 15 residues. This chain's CDR3 is CASSLEGTSGGPGFF. The DNA for the CDR3 is TGTGCCAGCAGCTTAGAGGGGACAAGCGGGGGTCCGGGGTTCTTC.

This clone turned up a few times. The genes are TRBV6-1 and TRBJ2-7, with 10 bases lining up with TRBD1. This CDR3 is 15 amino acids long. Per germline, CDR1 MNHNS and CDR2 SASEGT. J lost 4 bases, V lost 4 bases, and 7 bases had no gene match. CDR3 sequence reads: CASSVQGQGDYEQYF. The CDR3 DNA follows: TGTGCCAGCAGTGTCCAAGGACAGGGGGATTACGAGCAGTACTTC.

The chain joins TRBV7-9 to TRBJ2-5; D not certain. Germline-derived CDR1 and CDR2 are SEHNR and FQNEAQ (reference sequence). Trimming removed 3 bases from V and 4 bases from J, with 3 bases in between. The CDR3 extends over 11 amino acids. The CDR3 region has the DNA TGTGCCAGCAGCTTCAGAGAGACCCAGTACTTC. Translation gives CASSFRETQYF.

This rearrangement joins TRBV5-1 to TRBJ2-7, with D hard to call. CDR1 SGHRS and CDR2 YFSETQ come from the germline V gene. The CDR3 consists of 15 residues. V was shortened by 2 bases and J by 5 bases, with 17 bases between the two germline ends. CDR3 sequence reads: CASSLEMAGVDEQYF. In nucleotides, the CDR3 is TGCGCCAGCAGCTTAGAGATGGCAGGTGTGGACGAGCAGTACTTC.

The rearrangement uses TRBV5-1 and TRBJ2-7, with unresolved D. Germline-derived CDR1 and CDR2 are SGHRS and YFSETQ. Trimming took 0 bases from V and 6 from J, leaving 13 bases between them. CDR3 size: 14 residues. The CDR3 is CASSLGQDASEQYF. The CDR3 bases are TGCGCCAGCAGCTTGGGCCAGGATGCCTCCGAGCAGTACTTC.

The CDR3 sequence: CASSLGQPTTAKQYF. The CDR3 coding sequence is TGTGCCAGTAGTCTCGGACAGCCGACAACTGCCAAGCAGTACTTC. V and J are TRBV19 and TRBJ2-7; TRBD1 is a possible D gene (6 bases). CDR3 length equals 15 residues. V lost 5 bases and J 8 bases, leaving 22 bases between the germline ends. The V gene's germline CDR1 is LNHDA and CDR2 SQIVND (reference sequence).

In its sample, this clone was seen a few times. This chain links TRBV4-2 with TRBJ2-5, with 11 bases lining up with TRBD2. Trimming took 4 bases from V and 2 from J; bases not matched to a gene: 6. The CDR3 runs 16 residues. Germline values: CDR1 LGHNA, CDR2 YNFKEQ. The CDR3 here is CASSPGLAVSQETQYF. The CDR3 nucleotides are TGTGCCAGCAGCCCGGGACTAGCGGTGAGTCAAGAGACCCAGTACTTC.

Of note for this clone: One end of the junction does not line up with germline, which may come from a read error. This chain uses TRBV10-3 with TRBJ1-1; D not resolved. The CDR3 totals 13 residues. The germline V gene encodes CDR1 ENHRY and CDR2 SYGVKD. CDR3 bases: TGTGCCATCACTGAGTTTATGAACACTGAAGCTTTCTTT. Its translation is CAITEFMNTEAFF.

The chain joins TRBV6-1 to TRBJ1-2; 8 nucleotides agree with TRBD1. This CDR3 region has 14 residues. Germline V gene sequence: CDR1 MNHNS, CDR2 SASEGT. Unmatched junction bases numbered 1, after V lost 1 base and J lost 3 bases. As DNA, the CDR3 is TGTGCCAGCAGTGAAGGGACAGGGTACTATGGCTACACCTTC. It translates to CASSEGTGYYGYTF.

The chain is built from TRBV18 and TRBJ1-4; 7 bases fit TRBD1. This CDR3 is built from 14 residues. Trimming took 1 base from V and 7 from J; bases not matched to a gene: 3. Germline lookup yields CDR1 KGHSH and CDR2 LQKENI. The CDR3 bases are TGTGCCAGCTCACCACAGGGGGCCAGTGAAAAACTGTTTTTT. Its protein is CASSPQGASEKLFF.

This clone was counted a few times. The rearrangement uses TRBV7-8 and TRBJ1-2; D not certain. Per germline, CDR1 SGHVS and CDR2 FQNEAQ. V was trimmed by 5 bases and J by 2 bases, leaving 15 bases between them. The CDR3 runs 15 residues. In DNA form, the CDR3 reads TGTGCCAGCAGCCAGAGGGAAGGCAGGAACTATGGCTACACCTTC. This encodes CASSQREGRNYGYTF.

V and J are TRBV18 and TRBJ1-5; the D is unclear. Trimming cost V 2 bases and J 8 bases, with 10 bases left between them. There are 13 residues in the CDR3. CDR1 is KGHSH and CDR2 is LQKENI in the germline V gene. The CDR3 loop reads CASSPTGGEPQHF. For the CDR3, the DNA is TGTGCCAGCTCACCAACGGGAGGAGAGCCCCAGCATTTT.

In its sample, this clone was seen a few times. The chain employs TRBV4-1 and TRBJ1-1, with 7 bases that match TRBD1. Germline CDR1 and CDR2: MGHRA and YSYEKL. V shed 6 bases and J 11 bases; nucleotides not matched to a gene: 15. The CDR3 is 14 amino acids. The CDR3 region is CASSFDRDLLLAFF. CDR3 DNA sequence: TGCGCCAGCAGTTTTGACAGGGACCTACTATTGGCTTTCTTT.

The chain uses TRBV15 and TRBJ1-5; D possibly corresponds to TRBD1 (6 bases). The germline V and J ends were trimmed by 1 base and 3 bases, with 10 bases remaining between them. Germline CDR1 reads LNHNV; CDR2 reads YYDKDF (reference sequence). The CDR3 is 15 residues long. The CDR3: CATSRGAGVNQPQHF. CDR3 DNA: TGTGCCACCAGCAGAGGGGCAGGGGTCAATCAGCCCCAGCATTTT.